This T cell receptor (beta chain) was profiled in a study of cytomegalovirus exposure and HLA in healthy donors. Overall study findings and caveats: The CMV antigen specificity of a few CMV-associated chains was confirmed through in vitro analysis.

Profiling relied on immunoSEQ multiplex PCR, and the TCRdb table lists in-frame clones only, not all of them. Altogether roughly 59,000 clones are present, 95% being singletons, with the ten largest covering around 7%. Germline V gives CDR1 SGHKS, CDR2 YYEKEE (reference sequence). The length of the CDR3 is 15 residues. V shed 0 bases and J shed 3 bases, with 9 bases lying between them. A note on this clone: Its antigen is not identified.

The sequence derives from a young woman in good health and CMV-seropositive. The sequenced sample was PBMCs. The chain employs TRBV5-5 and TRBJ2-2; D not resolved. The CDR3 DNA reads as TGTGCCAGCAGCTTGGAAAACAGTTACACCGGGGAGCTGTTTTTT. As protein: CASSLENSYTGELFF.